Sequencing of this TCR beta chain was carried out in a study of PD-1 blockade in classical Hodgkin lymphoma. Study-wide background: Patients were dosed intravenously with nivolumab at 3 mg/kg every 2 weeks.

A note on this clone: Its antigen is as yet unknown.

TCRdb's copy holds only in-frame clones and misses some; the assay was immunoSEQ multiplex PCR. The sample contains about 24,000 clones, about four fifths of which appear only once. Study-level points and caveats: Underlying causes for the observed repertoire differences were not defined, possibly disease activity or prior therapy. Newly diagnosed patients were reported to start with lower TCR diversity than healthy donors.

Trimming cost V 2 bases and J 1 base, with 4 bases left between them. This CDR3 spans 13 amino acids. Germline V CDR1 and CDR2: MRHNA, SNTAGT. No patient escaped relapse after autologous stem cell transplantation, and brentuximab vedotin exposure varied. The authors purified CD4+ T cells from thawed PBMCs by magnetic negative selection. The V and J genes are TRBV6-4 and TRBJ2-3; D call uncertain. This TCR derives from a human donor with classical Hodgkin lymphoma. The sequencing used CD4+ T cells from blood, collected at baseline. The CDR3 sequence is CASSDGGTDTQYF. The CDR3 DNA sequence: TGTGCCAGCAGTGACGGGGGCACAGATACGCAGTATTTT.